The TCR beta chain under discussion was sequenced for a study of graft-versus-host responses after intestinal transplantation. Study at large: Every recipient underwent anti-thymocyte globulin induction, then tacrolimus and steroids for three to four years. Findings of the study overall: Across patients carrying graft-donor T cell macrochimerism, allografts held high graft-versus-host to host-versus-graft clonal ratios.

With regard to this clone: The antigen is not known.

The protocol was immunoSEQ multiplex PCR, while the TCRdb copy is restricted to in-frame clones and leaves out a portion. The sample lists tens of thousands of clones, about nine tenths occurring once. Looked up from germline, CDR1 is SGHRS and CDR2 is YFSETQ. The CDR3 loop spans 17 amino acids. V was pared by 2 bases and J by 4 bases, with 18 bases between. This rearrangement joins TRBV5-1 to TRBJ2-2; weak D call: TRBD1 (6 bases). This TCR came from a human donor who was the organ donor for an intestinal transplant. The sequences come from unstimulated CD8+ T cells sorted from spleen or lymph node cells, collected before transplant. The CDR3 sequence is CASSLDTGQGFTGELFF. DNA of the CDR3: TGCGCCAGCAGCTTAGACACAGGGCAAGGTTTCACCGGGGAGCTGTTTTTT.